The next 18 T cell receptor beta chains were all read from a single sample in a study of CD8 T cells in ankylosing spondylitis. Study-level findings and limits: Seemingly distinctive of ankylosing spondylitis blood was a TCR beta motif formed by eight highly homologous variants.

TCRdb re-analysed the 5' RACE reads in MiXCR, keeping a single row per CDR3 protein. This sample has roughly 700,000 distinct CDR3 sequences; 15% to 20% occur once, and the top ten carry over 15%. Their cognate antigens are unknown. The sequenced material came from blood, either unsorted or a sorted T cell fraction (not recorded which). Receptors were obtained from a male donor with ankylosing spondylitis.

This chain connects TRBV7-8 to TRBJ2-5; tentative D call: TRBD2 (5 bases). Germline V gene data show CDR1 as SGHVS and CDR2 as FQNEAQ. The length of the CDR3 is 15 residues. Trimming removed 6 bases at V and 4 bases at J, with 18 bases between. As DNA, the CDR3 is TGTGCCAGCAGGGAAACGGAACTAGGAGCAGAGACCCAGTACTTC. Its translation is CASRETELGAETQYF.

The CDR3: CSVDRVGTEIKANYGYTF. The CDR3 region has the DNA TGCAGCGTTGATAGGGTCGGGACAGAAATCAAAGCTAACTATGGCTACACCTTC. V usage is TRBV29-1 and J usage is TRBJ1-2; 7 bases align to TRBD1. Germline lookup yields CDR1 SQVTM and CDR2 ANQGSEA. This CDR3 has 18 amino acids. V dropped 3 bases and J dropped 0; count of bases not matched to a gene: 16. Variable domain in full (rest from reference TRBV29-1 and TRBJ1-2): SAVISQKPSRDICQRGTSLTIQCQVDSQVTMMFWYRQQPGQSLTLIATANQGSEATYESGFVIDKFPISRPNLTFSTLTVSNMSPEDSSIYLCSVDRVGTEIKANYGYTFGSGTRLTVV.

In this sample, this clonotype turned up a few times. The CDR3 spells CASSYSGTGYEQYF. CDR3 coding DNA: TGTGCCAGCAGTTACTCGGGGACGGGCTACGAGCAGTACTTC. The J gene is TRBJ2-7, the V gene TRBV6-2 or TRBV6-3; D possibly uses TRBD1 or TRBD2 (5 bases each). Germline CDR1 is MNHEY and CDR2 is SVGEGT. CDR3 size: 14 residues. V lost 0 bases, J lost 3 bases, and 9 bases lay in between.

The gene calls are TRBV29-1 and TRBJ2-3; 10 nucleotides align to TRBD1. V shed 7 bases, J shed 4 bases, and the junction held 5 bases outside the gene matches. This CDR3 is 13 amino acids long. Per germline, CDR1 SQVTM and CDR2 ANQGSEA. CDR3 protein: CSAGTGVSDTQYF. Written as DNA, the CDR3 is TGCAGCGCGGGGACAGGGGTATCAGATACGCAGTATTTT.

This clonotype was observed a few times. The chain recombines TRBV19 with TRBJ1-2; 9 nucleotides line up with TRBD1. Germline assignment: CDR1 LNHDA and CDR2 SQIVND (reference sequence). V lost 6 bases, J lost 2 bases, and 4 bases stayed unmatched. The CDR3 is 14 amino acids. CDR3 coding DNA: TGTGCCAGTAGGACAGGGGGAGTCAACTATGGCTACACCTTC. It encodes CASRTGGVNYGYTF.

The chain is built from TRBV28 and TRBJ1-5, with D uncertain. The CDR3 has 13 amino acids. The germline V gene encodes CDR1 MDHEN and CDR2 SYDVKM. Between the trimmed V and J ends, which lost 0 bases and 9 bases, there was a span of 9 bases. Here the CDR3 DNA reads TGTGCCAGCAGTTTATGGGGGTTTGGGCCCCAGCATTTT. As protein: CASSLWGFGPQHF.

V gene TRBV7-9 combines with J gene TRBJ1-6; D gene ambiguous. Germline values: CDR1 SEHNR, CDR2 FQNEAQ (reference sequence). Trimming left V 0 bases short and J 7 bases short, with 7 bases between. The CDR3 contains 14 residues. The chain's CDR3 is CASSLAAGNSPLHF. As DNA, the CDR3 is TGTGCCAGCAGCTTAGCCGCGGGAAATTCACCCCTCCACTTT.

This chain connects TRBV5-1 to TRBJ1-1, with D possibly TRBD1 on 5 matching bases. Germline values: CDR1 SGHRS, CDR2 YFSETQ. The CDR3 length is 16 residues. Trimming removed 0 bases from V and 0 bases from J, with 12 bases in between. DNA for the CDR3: TGCGCCAGCAGCTTGGCGCCAGGGTACATGAACACTGAAGCTTTCTTT. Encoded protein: CASSLAPGYMNTEAFF.

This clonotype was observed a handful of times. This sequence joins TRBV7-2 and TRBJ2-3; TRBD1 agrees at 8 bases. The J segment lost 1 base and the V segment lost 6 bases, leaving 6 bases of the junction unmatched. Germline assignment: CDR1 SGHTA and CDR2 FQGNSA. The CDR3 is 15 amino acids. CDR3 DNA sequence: TGTGCCAGCAGAGTAAGGGGACAGGGCACAGATACGCAGTATTTT. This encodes CASRVRGQGTDTQYF.

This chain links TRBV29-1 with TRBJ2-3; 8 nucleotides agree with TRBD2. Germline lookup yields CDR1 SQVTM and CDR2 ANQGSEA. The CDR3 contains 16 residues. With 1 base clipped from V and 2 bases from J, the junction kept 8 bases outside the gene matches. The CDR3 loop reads CSVEALTSATTDTQYF. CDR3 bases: TGCAGCGTTGAAGCTTTGACTAGCGCCACCACAGATACGCAGTATTTT.

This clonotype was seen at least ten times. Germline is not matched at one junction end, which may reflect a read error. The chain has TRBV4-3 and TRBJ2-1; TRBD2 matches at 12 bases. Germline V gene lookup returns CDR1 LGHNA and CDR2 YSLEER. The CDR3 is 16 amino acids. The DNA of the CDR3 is TGTGCCAGCAGCCAAGATCGTCTAGCGGGGGGGAATGAGCAGTTCTTC. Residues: CASSQDRLAGGNEQFF.

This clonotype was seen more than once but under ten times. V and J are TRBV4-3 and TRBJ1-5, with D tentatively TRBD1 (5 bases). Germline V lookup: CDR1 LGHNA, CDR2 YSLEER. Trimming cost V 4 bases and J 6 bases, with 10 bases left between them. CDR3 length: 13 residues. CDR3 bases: TGCGCCAGCAGCCCGTGGGGGAGTCAGCCCCAGCATTTT. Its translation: CASSPWGSQPQHF.

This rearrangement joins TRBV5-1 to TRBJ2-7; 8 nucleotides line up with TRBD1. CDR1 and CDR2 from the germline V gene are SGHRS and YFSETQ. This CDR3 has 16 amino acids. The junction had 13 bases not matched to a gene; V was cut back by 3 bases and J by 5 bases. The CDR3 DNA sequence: TGCGCCAGCAGCTCAAATCCAGACAGGGGAGGCGACGAGCAGTACTTC. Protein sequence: CASSSNPDRGGDEQYF.

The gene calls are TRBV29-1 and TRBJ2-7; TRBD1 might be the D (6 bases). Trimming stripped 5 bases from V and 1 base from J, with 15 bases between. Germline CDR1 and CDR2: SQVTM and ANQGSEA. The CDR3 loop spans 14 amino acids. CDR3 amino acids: CSVISQGSSYEQYF. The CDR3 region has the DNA TGCAGCGTTATATCACAGGGATCGTCCTACGAGCAGTACTTC.

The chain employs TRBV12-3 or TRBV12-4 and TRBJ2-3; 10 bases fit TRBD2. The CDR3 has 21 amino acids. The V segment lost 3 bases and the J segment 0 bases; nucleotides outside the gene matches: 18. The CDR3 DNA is TGTGCCAGCAGTTTGGAGGGGACTAGCGTACCGAATCCCCCTAGCACAGATACGCAGTATTTT. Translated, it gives CASSLEGTSVPNPPSTDTQYF.

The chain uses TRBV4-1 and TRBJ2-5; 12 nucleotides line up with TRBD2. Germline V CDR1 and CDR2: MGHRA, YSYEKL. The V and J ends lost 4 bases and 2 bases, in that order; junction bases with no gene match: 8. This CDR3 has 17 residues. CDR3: CASSLTSGRLGQETQYF. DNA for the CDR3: TGCGCCAGCAGCCTGACTAGCGGGAGACTGGGGCAAGAGACCCAGTACTTC.

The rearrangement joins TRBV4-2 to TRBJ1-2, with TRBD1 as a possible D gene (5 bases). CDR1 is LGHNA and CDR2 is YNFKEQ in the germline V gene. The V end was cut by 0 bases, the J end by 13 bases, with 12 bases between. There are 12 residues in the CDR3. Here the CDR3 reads CASSQDQGSGTF. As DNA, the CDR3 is TGTGCCAGCAGCCAAGATCAGGGTTCTGGCACCTTC.

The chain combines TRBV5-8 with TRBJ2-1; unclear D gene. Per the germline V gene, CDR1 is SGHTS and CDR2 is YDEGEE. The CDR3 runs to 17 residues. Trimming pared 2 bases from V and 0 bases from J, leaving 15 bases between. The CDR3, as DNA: TGTGCCAGCAGCTTTGAGGTGGGTCTTCCCTCCTACAATGAGCAGTTCTTC. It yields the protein CASSFEVGLPSYNEQFF.